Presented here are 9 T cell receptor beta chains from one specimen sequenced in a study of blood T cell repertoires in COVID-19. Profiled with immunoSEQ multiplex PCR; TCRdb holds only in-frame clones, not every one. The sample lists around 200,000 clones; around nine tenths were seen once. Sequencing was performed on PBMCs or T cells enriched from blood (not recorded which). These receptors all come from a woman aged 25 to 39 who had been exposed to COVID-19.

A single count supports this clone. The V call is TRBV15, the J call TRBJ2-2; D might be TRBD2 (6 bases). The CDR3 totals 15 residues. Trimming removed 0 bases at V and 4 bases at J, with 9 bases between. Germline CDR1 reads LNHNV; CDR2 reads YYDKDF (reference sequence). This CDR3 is CATSRDGRGTGELFF. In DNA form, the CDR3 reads TGTGCCACCAGCAGAGATGGGCGGGGCACCGGGGAGCTGTTTTTT. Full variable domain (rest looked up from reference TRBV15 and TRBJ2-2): DAMVIQNPRYQVTQFGKPVTLSCSQTLNHNVMYWYQQKSSQAPKLLFHYYDKDFNNEADTPDNFQSRRPNTSFCFLDIRSPGLGDTAMYLCATSRDGRGTGELFFGEGSRLTVL.

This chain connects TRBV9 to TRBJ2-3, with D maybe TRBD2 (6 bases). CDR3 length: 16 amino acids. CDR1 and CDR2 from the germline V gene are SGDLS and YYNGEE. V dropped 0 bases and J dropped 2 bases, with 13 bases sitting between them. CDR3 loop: CASSVGGGRNTDTQYF. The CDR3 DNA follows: TGTGCCAGCAGCGTAGGAGGAGGGCGGAACACAGATACGCAGTATTTT. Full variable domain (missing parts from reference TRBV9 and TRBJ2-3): DSGVTQTPKHLITATGQRVTLRCSPRSGDLSVYWYQQSLDQGLQFLIQYYNGEERAKGNILERFSAQQFPDLHSELNLSSLELGDSALYFCASSVGGGRNTDTQYFGPGTRLTVL.

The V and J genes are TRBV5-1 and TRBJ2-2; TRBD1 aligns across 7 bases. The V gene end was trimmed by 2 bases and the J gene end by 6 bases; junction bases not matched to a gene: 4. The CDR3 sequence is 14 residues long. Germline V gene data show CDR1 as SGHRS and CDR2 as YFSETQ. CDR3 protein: CASSFDRAAGELFF. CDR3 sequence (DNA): TGCGCCAGCAGCTTCGACAGGGCCGCCGGGGAGCTGTTTTTT. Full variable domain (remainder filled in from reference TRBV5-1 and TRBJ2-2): KAGVTQTPRYLIKTRGQQVTLSCSPISGHRSVSWYQQTPGQGLQFLFEYFSETQRNKGNFPGRFSGRQFSNSRSEMNVSTLELGDSALYLCASSFDRAAGELFFGEGSRLTVL.

CDR3 nucleotides: TGTGCCAGTAAGACAGGGCTCTACGAGCAGTACTTC. It is translated as CASKTGLYEQYF. The V gene is TRBV6-5, the J gene TRBJ2-7, with 7 nucleotides matching TRBD1. Germline V gene data show CDR1 as MNHEY and CDR2 as SVGAGI. With V trimmed by 9 bases and J by 3 bases, 5 bases remained unmatched. This CDR3 region has 12 residues.

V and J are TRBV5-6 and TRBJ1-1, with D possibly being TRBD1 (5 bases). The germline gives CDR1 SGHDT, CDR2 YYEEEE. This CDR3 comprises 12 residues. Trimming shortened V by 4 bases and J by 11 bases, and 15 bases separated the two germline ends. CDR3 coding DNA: TGTGCCAGCAGCCCAGGGATTCTGGGGGCTTTCTTT. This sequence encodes CASSPGILGAFF.

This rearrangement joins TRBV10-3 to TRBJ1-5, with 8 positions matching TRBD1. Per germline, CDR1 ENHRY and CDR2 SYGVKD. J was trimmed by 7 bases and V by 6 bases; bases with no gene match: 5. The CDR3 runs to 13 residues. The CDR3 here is CAISGQGIQPQHF. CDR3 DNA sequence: TGTGCCATCAGCGGACAGGGAATACAGCCCCAGCATTTT.

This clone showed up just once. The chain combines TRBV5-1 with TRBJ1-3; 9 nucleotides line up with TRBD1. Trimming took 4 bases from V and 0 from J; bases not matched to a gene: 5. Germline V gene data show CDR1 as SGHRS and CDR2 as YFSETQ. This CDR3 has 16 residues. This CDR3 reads CASSGTGQSSGNTIYF. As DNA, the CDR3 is TGCGCCAGCAGCGGGACAGGGCAGAGCTCTGGAAACACCATATATTTT.

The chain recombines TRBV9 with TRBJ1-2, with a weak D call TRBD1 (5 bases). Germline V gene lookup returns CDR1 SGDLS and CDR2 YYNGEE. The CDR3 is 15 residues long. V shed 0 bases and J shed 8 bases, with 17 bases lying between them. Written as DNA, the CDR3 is TGTGCCAGCAGCGTAGAAGGGGCCCGGGCTGGGGGCTACACCTTC. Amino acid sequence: CASSVEGARAGGYTF. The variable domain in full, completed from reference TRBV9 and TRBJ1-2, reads DSGVTQTPKHLITATGQRVTLRCSPRSGDLSVYWYQQSLDQGLQFLIQYYNGEERAKGNILERFSAQQFPDLHSELNLSSLELGDSALYFCASSVEGARAGGYTFGSGTRLTVV.

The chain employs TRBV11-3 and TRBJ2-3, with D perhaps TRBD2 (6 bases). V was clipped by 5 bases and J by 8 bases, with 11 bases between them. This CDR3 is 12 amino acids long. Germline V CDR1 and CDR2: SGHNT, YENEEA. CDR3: CASSRLVGTQYF. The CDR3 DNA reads TGTGCCAGCAGCCGACTAGTTGGTACGCAGTATTTT.